The subject of this entry is one TCR beta chain. As yet, its antigen is unknown. The data stem from a study of T cell responses to AZD1222 COVID-19 vaccine. At the level of the study: Pooling was applied to second doses at about 4 or about 12 weeks. Study observations and caveats: Increases in Spike-specific TCR breadth and depth were seen after two AZD1222 doses. Only a handful of AZD1222 recipients were seropositive at baseline. A mostly white British donor set with more females was recruited, and clonal diversity was possibly underestimated.

Repertoires were generated with immunoSEQ multiplex PCR, while TCRdb's copy carries only in-frame clones and drops some. The table has about 120,000 clones, around 87% seen once. This CDR3 spans 13 amino acids. Germline V gene sequence: CDR1 SGHNT, CDR2 YENEEA. The germline V and J ends were trimmed by 3 bases and 8 bases, with 8 bases remaining between them. The J gene is TRBJ1-6, the V gene TRBV11-3; D gene unclear. The receptor was derived from an adult in good health. Sample: peripheral blood, taken on day 0 of AZD1222 vaccination. In nucleotides, the CDR3 is TGTGCCAGCAGCTTGAACACGGATTCACCCCTCCACTTT. It specifies CASSLNTDSPLHF.